This TCR beta chain was identified in a study of CD8+CD57+ T cells in acquired aplastic anemia. Study background: Sorting CD4+ and CD8+ cells gave DNA averaging approximately 3 ug.

The germline CDR1 and CDR2 sequences are LNHNV and YYDKDF (reference sequence). This CDR3 region has 16 residues. The ends lost 1 base at V and 6 bases at J; junction bases unmatched: 6. Genomic DNA, serving as template, underwent TCR beta VDJ and CDR3 profiling. Each CDR3 protein gets one entry after TCRdb re-called the reads with MiXCR. The table includes around 180,000 distinct CDR3 sequences, 50% to 75% detected once. This sequence originates from a human donor with severe aplastic anemia or a healthy control (not recorded which). This chain joins TRBV15 and TRBJ1-6, with 7 bases matching TRBD1. The sample comprised sorted CD4+, CD8+, or CD8+CD57+ T cells (not recorded which) from PBMCs. For the CDR3, the DNA is TGTGCCACCAGCAGAGCTATTGCAGGGGGTAATTCACCCCTCCACTTT. Protein sequence: CATSRAIAGGNSPLHF.